This is a list of T cell receptor beta chains from one sample in a study of CD8 T cells in ankylosing spondylitis. TCRdb called the 5' RACE reads again in MiXCR, with one record for every CDR3 protein. This table holds hundreds of thousands of distinct CDR3 sequences, 15% to 25% found once. Sequenced: blood, either unsorted or a sorted T cell fraction (not recorded which). The source is a male donor with ankylosing spondylitis or in good health (not recorded which). The CDR3 runs from the conserved cysteine through the conserved F or W. A D gene is named only where the DNA matches it firmly. Clone size is not always given. Where it is, it says once, few, many or a class for expanded clones.

V gene	D gene	J gene	clone size	CDR3 DNA	CDR3 protein
TRBV30	.	TRBJ1-3	few	TGTGCCTGGAGAGAAGGACTGTTCTCTGGAAACACCATATATTTT	CAWREGLFSGNTIYF
TRBV5-5	.	TRBJ2-3	.	TGTGCCAGCAGCTTGAATGTCGATACGCAGTATTTT	CASSLNVDTQYF
TRBV9	.	TRBJ1-5	few	TGTGCCAGCAGCGTCGGGGGCGGCAATCAGCCCCAGCATTTT	CASSVGGGNQPQHF
TRBV5-6	TRBD1	TRBJ2-6	.	TGTGCCAGCAGCCGACAGGGACAGGGGGCTGGGGCCAACGTCCTGACTTTC	CASSRQGQGAGANVLTF
TRBV7-6	TRBD2	TRBJ2-3	few	TGTGCCAGCAGCCATGGGACTAGCGGAAGCACAGATACGCAGTATTTT	CASSHGTSGSTDTQYF
TRBV2	.	TRBJ2-3	.	TGTGCCAGCAGTGATGGGGACACAGATACGCAGTATTTT	CASSDGDTDTQYF
TRBV9	TRBD1	TRBJ2-5	few	TGTGCCAGCAGCGCTGGACAGGGTCGGGAGACCCAGTACTTC	CASSAGQGRETQYF
TRBV12-3/TRBV12-4	TRBD2	TRBJ2-2	.	TGTGCCAGCCTCAGCCCGGGGGGAACCGGGGAGCTGTTTTTT	CASLSPGGTGELFF
TRBV29-1	TRBD1	TRBJ1-1	.	TGCACCACGGACAGGGGTGAGGCGGGCGCTGAAGCTTTCTTT	CTTDRGEAGAEAFF
TRBV7-8	.	TRBJ2-5	.	TGTGCCAGCAGCTCGTTATACCAAGAGACCCAGTACTTC	CASSSLYQETQYF
TRBV3-1	.	TRBJ1-2	.	TGTGCCAGCAGCCAGGCTGGAAATGATCATGGCTACACCTTC	CASSQAGNDHGYTF
TRBV7-3	.	TRBJ1-6	few	TGTGCCAGCAGCTTAATGACAGGTGGAAATTCACCCCTCCACTTT	CASSLMTGGNSPLHF
TRBV5-1	TRBD2	TRBJ2-2	few	TGCGCCAGCAGCTTGAGTGTACTAGCGGGAAATAACGGGGAGCTGTTTTTT	CASSLSVLAGNNGELFF